This T cell receptor (beta chain) was retrieved from a study of cytomegalovirus exposure and HLA in healthy donors. V shed 6 bases and J shed 8 bases, with 11 bases lying between them. The germline gives CDR1 MNHEY, CDR2 SMNVEV (reference sequence). The CDR3 is made up of 12 amino acids. Study findings and constraints: The investigators catalogued 164 TCR beta chains as cytomegalovirus-associated. It was reported that TCR beta sequences correctly inferred the HLA-A and HLA-B alleles for most subjects. Immune exposure information comprised only CMV serostatus.

Remarks on this clone: Its specificity is unknown.

The study ran its PCR with 60 Vbeta and 13 Jbeta primers. The protocol was immunoSEQ multiplex PCR, while the TCRdb copy is restricted to in-frame clones and leaves out a portion. The sample has about 67,000 clones; about 79% are singletons. The chain employs TRBV27 and TRBJ2-1; D possibly corresponds to TRBD2 (6 bases). Sequenced material: PBMCs. This TCR was sampled from a man aged 55 to 70 in good health and CMV-seropositive. CDR3 sequence: CASSPGLHEQFF. The CDR3 DNA reads TGTGCCAGCAGCCCAGGACTACATGAGCAGTTCTTC.